The 9 T cell receptor beta chains below were found in one sample sequenced in a study of shared clonotypes between healthy human individuals. Naive CD8 populations comprised CD45RO-negative cells positively selected for CCR7, excluding terminally differentiated effector memory CD45RA+ cells. Some clones are missing from TCRdb's copy, which holds only in-frame ones; the method was immunoSEQ multiplex PCR. Of roughly 850,000 clones detected, around 96% appear once; the ten largest clones hold less than 0.25%. The sequencing input was naive CD8+ T cells sorted from blood. These receptors came from a man aged 25 to 40 in good health.

The V gene is TRBV7-9, the J gene TRBJ2-3, with D maybe TRBD2 (5 bases). The germline V gene encodes CDR1 SEHNR and CDR2 FQNEAQ (reference sequence). The CDR3 sequence is 15 residues long. Trimming left V 4 bases short and J 0 bases short, with 11 bases between. CDR3 in amino acids: CASSSPGGSTDTQYF. The DNA of the CDR3 is TGTGCCAGCAGCTCCCCCGGCGGGAGCACAGATACGCAGTATTTT.

This clone was seen once. The CDR3 DNA is TGTGCCACTCCGGACGGCCCGGGAGGGACTGAAGCTTTCTTT. It codes for CATPDGPGGTEAFF. The J gene is TRBJ1-1, the V gene TRBV2, with D hard to call. CDR1 is SNHLY and CDR2 is FYNNEI in the germline V gene. V lost 10 bases and J lost 5, with 20 bases in between. CDR3 length: 14 residues.

V is TRBV5-1 and J is TRBJ2-7, with 9 bases identical to TRBD1. The length of the CDR3 is 15 residues. Trimming removed 5 bases from V and 0 bases from J; junction bases left unmatched: 6. Germline loops: CDR1 SGHRS, CDR2 YFSETQ. CDR3 sequence (DNA): TGCGCCAGCAGGGAAGGGACAGGGACCTCCTACGAGCAGTACTTC. Amino acid sequence: CASREGTGTSYEQYF. Looking up the rest from reference TRBV5-1 and TRBJ2-7 gives the full variable domain: KAGVTQTPRYLIKTRGQQVTLSCSPISGHRSVSWYQQTPGQGLQFLFEYFSETQRNKGNFPGRFSGRQFSNSRSEMNVSTLELGDSALYLCASREGTGTSYEQYFGPGTRLTVT.

V and J are TRBV6-5 and TRBJ2-7, with 9 bases identical to TRBD2. Germline CDR1 reads MNHEY; CDR2 reads SVGAGI. The ends lost 0 bases at V and 3 bases at J; junction bases unmatched: 3. CDR3 length: 15 amino acids. The DNA of the CDR3 is TGTGCCAGCAGTTACTCGAATAGCGGGAGCTACGAGCAGTACTTC. It codes for CASSYSNSGSYEQYF.

The gene calls are TRBV27 and TRBJ2-6, with D tentatively TRBD1 or TRBD2 (6 bases each). In germline, CDR1 is MNHEY, CDR2 SMNVEV (reference sequence). V lost 6 bases and J lost 4, with 13 bases in between. The CDR3 is 15 amino acids. The chain's CDR3 is CASSPGASGANVLTF. CDR3 nucleotide sequence: TGTGCCAGCAGCCCGGGGGCGTCCGGGGCCAACGTCCTGACTTTC.

The CDR3 sequence: CASSLSGPTYEQYF. CDR3 bases: TGCGCCAGCAGCCTATCCGGACCTACCTACGAGCAGTACTTC. The rearrangement uses TRBV4-1 and TRBJ2-7; D is undetermined. The ends were cut back, 4 bases at V and 2 bases at J, with 12 bases in the middle. CDR3 size: 14 residues. Looked up from germline, CDR1 is MGHRA and CDR2 is YSYEKL.

The chain uses TRBV7-9 and TRBJ1-1, with TRBD1 identical over 8 bases. With 2 bases clipped from V and 6 bases from J, the junction kept 8 bases outside the gene matches. Germline V gene sequence: CDR1 SEHNR, CDR2 FQNEAQ (reference sequence). The CDR3 spans 15 residues. CDR3 nucleotide sequence: TGTGCCAGCAGCTTAATGCAGGGGGCGGGCGCTGAAGCTTTCTTT. This translates into CASSLMQGAGAEAFF.

This sequence joins TRBV11-2 and TRBJ2-2, with a tentative D call TRBD2 (6 bases). With 3 bases removed from V and 2 bases from J, the gap between germline ends came to 7 bases. From germline, CDR1 is SGHAT and CDR2 FQNNGV. This CDR3 is built from 14 residues. CDR3 loop: CASSFGGNTGELFF. CDR3 DNA sequence: TGTGCCAGCAGCTTCGGGGGTAACACCGGGGAGCTGTTTTTT.

The J gene is TRBJ2-7, the V gene TRBV5-1; 7 positions match TRBD1. This CDR3 contains 13 residues. Germline loops: CDR1 SGHRS, CDR2 YFSETQ. The J segment lost 5 bases and the V segment lost 5 bases, leaving 7 bases of the junction unmatched. This CDR3 is CASRGQLGDEQYF. The CDR3 coding sequence is TGCGCCAGCAGGGGACAGTTGGGCGACGAGCAGTACTTC.